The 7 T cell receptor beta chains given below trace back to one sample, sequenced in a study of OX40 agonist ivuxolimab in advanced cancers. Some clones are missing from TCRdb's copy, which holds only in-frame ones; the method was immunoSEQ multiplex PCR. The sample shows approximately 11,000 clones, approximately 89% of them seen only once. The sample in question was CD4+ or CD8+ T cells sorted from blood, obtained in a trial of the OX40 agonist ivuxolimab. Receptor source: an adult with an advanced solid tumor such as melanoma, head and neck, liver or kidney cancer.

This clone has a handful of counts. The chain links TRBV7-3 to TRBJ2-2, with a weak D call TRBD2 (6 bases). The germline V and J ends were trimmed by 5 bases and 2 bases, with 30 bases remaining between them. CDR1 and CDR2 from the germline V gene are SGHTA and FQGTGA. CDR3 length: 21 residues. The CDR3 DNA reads TGTGCCAGCAGCACCTCGGGGTCGGCGGGACTCGGCCTAGGAAACACCGGGGAGCTGTTTTTT. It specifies CASSTSGSAGLGLGNTGELFF.

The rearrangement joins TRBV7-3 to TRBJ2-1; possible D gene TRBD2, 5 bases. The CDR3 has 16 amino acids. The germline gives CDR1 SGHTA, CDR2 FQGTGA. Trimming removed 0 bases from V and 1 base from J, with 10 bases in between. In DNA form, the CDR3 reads TGTGCCAGCAGCTTAACGCCTAGCAGTTCCTACAATGAGCAGTTCTTC. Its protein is CASSLTPSSSYNEQFF.

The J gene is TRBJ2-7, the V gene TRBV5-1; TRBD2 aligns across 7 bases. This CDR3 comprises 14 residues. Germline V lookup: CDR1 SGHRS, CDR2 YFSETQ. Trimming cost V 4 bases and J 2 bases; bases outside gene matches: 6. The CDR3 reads CASSVAGNTYEQYF. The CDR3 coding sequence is TGCGCCAGCAGCGTAGCGGGTAATACCTACGAGCAGTACTTC.

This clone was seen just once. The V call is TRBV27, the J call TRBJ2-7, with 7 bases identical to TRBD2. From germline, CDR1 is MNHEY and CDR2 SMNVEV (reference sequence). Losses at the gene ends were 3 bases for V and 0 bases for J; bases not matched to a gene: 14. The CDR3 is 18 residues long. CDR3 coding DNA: TGTGCCAGCAGTTTTGCCCCCCCTTCCGCGGGAGTCTCCTACGAGCAGTACTTC. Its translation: CASSFAPPSAGVSYEQYF.

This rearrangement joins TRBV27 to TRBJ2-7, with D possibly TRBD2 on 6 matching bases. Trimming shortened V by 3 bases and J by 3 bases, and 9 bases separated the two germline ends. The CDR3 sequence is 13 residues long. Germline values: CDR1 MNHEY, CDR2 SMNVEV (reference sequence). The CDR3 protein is CASSLFGGYEQYF. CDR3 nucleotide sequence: TGTGCCAGCAGTTTGTTCGGGGGCTACGAGCAGTACTTC.

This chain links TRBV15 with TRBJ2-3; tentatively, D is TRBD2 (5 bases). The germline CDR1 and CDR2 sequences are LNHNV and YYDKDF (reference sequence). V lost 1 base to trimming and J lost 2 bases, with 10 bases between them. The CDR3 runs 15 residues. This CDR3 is CATSRGRRYTDTQYF. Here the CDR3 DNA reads TGTGCCACCAGCAGAGGAAGGAGGTACACAGATACGCAGTATTTT.

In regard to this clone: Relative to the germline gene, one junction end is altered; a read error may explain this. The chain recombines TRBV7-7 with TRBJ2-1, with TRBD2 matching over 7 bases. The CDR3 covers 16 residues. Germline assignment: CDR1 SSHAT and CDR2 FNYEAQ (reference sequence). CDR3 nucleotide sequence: TGTGCTAGCAGCTTATTGGCGGGAGCCTCCTACAATGAGCAGTTCTTC. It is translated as CASSLLAGASYNEQFF.